The 21 T cell receptor beta chains below all came from one sample that was sequenced in a study of patients and donors after allogeneic stem cell transplantation. TCRdb used MiXCR to reprocess the RT-PCR reads, holding one entry per CDR3 protein. This table has 10,000 or so distinct CDR3 sequences, about 6.2% appearing once. The sample taken for sequencing was blood, either unsorted or a sorted T cell fraction (not recorded which). Source of these receptors: a human donor who was either an allogeneic HSCT recipient or a stem cell or donor lymphocyte infusion donor (not recorded which). It is not recorded whose cells these are; they may come from a transplant donor.

As regards this clonotype: Just one base apart from a much larger clone, this may be a read error. The J gene is TRBJ2-1, the V gene TRBV6-1; D may be TRBD1 (5 bases). Trimming removed 8 bases from V and 2 bases from J, with 25 bases in between. This CDR3 region has 18 residues. The germline gives CDR1 MNHNS, CDR2 SASEGT. CDR3 amino acids: CASGTPTARVLAYNEQFF. CDR3 coding DNA: TGTGCCAGCGGTACTCCGACAGCACGGGTCTTGGCCTACAATGAGCAGTTCTTC.

This clonotype was detected ten times or more. This chain joins TRBV7-9 and TRBJ2-4; maybe TRBD2 (5 bases). CDR3 length: 13 amino acids. Trimming removed 5 bases from V and 0 bases from J, with 5 bases in between. Germline V gene data show CDR1 as SEHNR and CDR2 as FQNEAQ (reference sequence). CDR3 sequence reads: CASSREAKNIQYF. The CDR3 DNA reads as TGTGCCAGCAGCCGGGAAGCCAAAAACATTCAGTACTTC.

This clonotype was picked up many times. This chain joins TRBV30 and TRBJ1-1; perhaps TRBD1 as D (5 bases). Germline V CDR1 and CDR2: GTSNPN, SVGIG (reference sequence). Trimming shortened V by 4 bases and J by 6 bases, and 18 bases separated the two germline ends. The CDR3 loop spans 14 amino acids. CDR3 nucleotides: TGTGCCTGGACCCGAGCGGGGCCCCTGGCTGAAGCTTTCTTT. Amino acids: CAWTRAGPLAEAFF.

This clonotype was seen more than once but under ten times. The chain uses TRBV20-1 and TRBJ2-7; 7 nucleotides match TRBD1. V was clipped by 4 bases and J by 2 bases; unmatched bases: 5. Germline CDR1 and CDR2: DFQATT and SNEGSKA (reference sequence). The CDR3 is 13 residues long. CDR3 region: CSAIGQAAYEQYF. DNA for the CDR3: TGCAGTGCTATCGGACAGGCCGCCTACGAGCAGTACTTC.

This clonotype showed up just a few times. The V and J genes are TRBV4-2 and TRBJ2-7; D may be TRBD1 or TRBD2 (5 bases each). CDR3 length: 13 amino acids. Trimming cost V 4 bases and J 6 bases, with 13 bases left between them. Germline V CDR1 and CDR2: LGHNA, YNFKEQ. CDR3 residues: CASSPRSRGEQYF. The DNA of the CDR3 is TGTGCCAGCAGCCCACGTTCGAGGGGCGAGCAGTACTTC.

At least ten counts were recorded for this clonotype. The chain links TRBV2 to TRBJ2-7; 10 bases agree with TRBD2. The trim removed 5 bases at V and 6 bases at J, leaving 7 bases unmatched. The CDR3 totals 14 residues. Germline CDR1 and CDR2: SNHLY and FYNNEI. CDR3 nucleotide sequence: TGTGCCAGCAGTTCGCCTAGCGGGAGTGGCGAGCAGTACTTC. Its protein is CASSSPSGSGEQYF.

The chain recombines TRBV5-1 with TRBJ2-3; D ambiguous. CDR1 and CDR2 (germline): SGHRS, YFSETQ. There are 13 residues in the CDR3. The ends were cut back, 0 bases at V and 2 bases at J, with 4 bases in the middle. The CDR3 is CASSLGDTDTQYF. The DNA of the CDR3 is TGCGCCAGCAGCTTGGGGGACACAGATACGCAGTATTTT.

This clonotype was observed a handful of times. V is TRBV5-1 and J is TRBJ2-1, with D possibly being TRBD2 (5 bases). The V end was cut by 4 bases, the J end by 7 bases, with 15 bases between. This CDR3 contains 14 residues. Germline loops: CDR1 SGHRS, CDR2 YFSETQ. CDR3 sequence: CASSRTRNSNEQFF. The CDR3 region has the DNA TGCGCCAGCAGCAGAACTAGAAACTCGAATGAGCAGTTCTTC. Variable domain in full (rest from reference TRBV5-1 and TRBJ2-1): KAGVTQTPRYLIKTRGQQVTLSCSPISGHRSVSWYQQTPGQGLQFLFEYFSETQRNKGNFPGRFSGRQFSNSRSEMNVSTLELGDSALYLCASSRTRNSNEQFFGPGTRLTVL.

This clonotype was observed many times. This chain uses TRBV23-1 with TRBJ1-5; TRBD1 agrees at 7 bases. TRBV23-1 is designated an ORF whose function remains uncertain. V dropped 2 bases and J dropped 0; count of bases not matched to a gene: 10. The CDR3 has 18 amino acids. This CDR3 is CASSQNNSGQHSNQPQHF. CDR3 coding DNA: TGCGCCAGCAGTCAAAACAACTCGGGACAGCATAGCAATCAGCCCCAGCATTTT.

The rearrangement uses TRBV14 and TRBJ2-3; no clear D. V was trimmed by 3 bases and J by 8 bases, leaving 15 bases between them. Germline V gives CDR1 SGHDN, CDR2 FVKESK. This CDR3 is built from 14 residues. The CDR3 protein is CASSHSPKGGTQYF. CDR3 DNA sequence: TGTGCCAGCAGCCACTCCCCGAAAGGCGGTACGCAGTATTTT.

This clonotype was picked up many times. The chain recombines TRBV20-1 with TRBJ1-4; possibly TRBD1 for D (6 bases). CDR3 length: 15 residues. The germline gives CDR1 DFQATT, CDR2 SNEGSKA (reference sequence). Trimming took off 6 bases at V and 8 bases at J, with 22 bases between the two ends. CDR3 sequence (DNA): TGCAGTGCCTTCGGAATACAGGGTGTCCGAGAAAAACTGTTTTTT. It specifies CSAFGIQGVREKLFF.

This clonotype was seen ten or more times. The chain recombines TRBV5-1 with TRBJ2-3; 9 nucleotides agree with TRBD2. The V gene end was trimmed by 4 bases and the J gene end by 2 bases; junction bases not matched to a gene: 5. The CDR3 extends over 15 amino acids. Germline V gene lookup returns CDR1 SGHRS and CDR2 YFSETQ. CDR3 bases: TGCGCCAGCAGCGCGACTAGCGGTTTCACAGATACGCAGTATTTT. Its translation: CASSATSGFTDTQYF.

Many counts were recorded for this clonotype. This chain uses TRBV4-1 with TRBJ2-7, with unresolved D. The germline CDR1 and CDR2 sequences are MGHRA and YSYEKL. The CDR3 is 15 residues long. V was shortened by 1 base and J by 4 bases, with 14 bases between the two germline ends. CDR3: CASSQASGQTYEQYF. The CDR3 coding sequence is TGCGCCAGCAGCCAAGCATCAGGCCAAACGTACGAGCAGTACTTC.

The chain recombines TRBV6-2 or TRBV6-3 with TRBJ2-7; D is unclear. The CDR3 length is 13 residues. V was cut by 2 bases and J by 6 bases, with 11 bases left in between. Germline CDR1 and CDR2: MNHEY and SVGEGT. CDR3 nucleotide sequence: TGTGCCAGCAGTTACCAGGTTTCGGGCGAGCAGTACTTC. This encodes CASSYQVSGEQYF.

This clonotype showed up just a few times. The rearrangement links TRBV27 to TRBJ2-2; D is perhaps TRBD1 or TRBD2 (5 bases each). Germline CDR1 and CDR2: MNHEY and SMNVEV (reference sequence). V lost 5 bases and J 7 bases, leaving 17 bases between the germline ends. CDR3 length: 15 residues. The CDR3 coding sequence is TGTGCCAGCAGTCTCCCCGGGACCGGGGACGGGGAGCTGTTTTTT. It codes for CASSLPGTGDGELFF.

The rearrangement uses TRBV27 and TRBJ2-7; the D is unclear. This CDR3 is 13 amino acids long. Trimming cost V 1 base and J 1 base, with 5 bases left between them. Germline loops: CDR1 MNHEY, CDR2 SMNVEV (reference sequence). In DNA, the CDR3 is TGTGCCAGCAGTTTATTACAGTCCTACGAGCAGTACTTC. Encoded protein: CASSLLQSYEQYF.

There are many counts of this clonotype. The chain employs TRBV28 and TRBJ2-3, with 11 bases lining up with TRBD2. CDR1 and CDR2 (germline): MDHEN, SYDVKM. CDR3 length equals 15 residues. V trimming: 5 bases; J trimming: 11 bases; junction bases outside the gene matches: 12. In DNA form, the CDR3 reads TGTGCCAGCAGTCCCATGGGACTAGCGGCGCCTTGGCAGTATTTT. Protein product: CASSPMGLAAPWQYF.

This clonotype was detected many times. The chain employs TRBV7-2 and TRBJ2-5, with 9 positions matching TRBD1. The germline CDR1 and CDR2 sequences are SGHTA and FQGNSA. The length of the CDR3 is 15 residues. V was clipped by 4 bases and J by 2 bases; unmatched bases: 5. CDR3 DNA: TGTGCCAGCAGCTCAGACAGGGGGATTCAAGAGACCCAGTACTTC. Amino acid sequence: CASSSDRGIQETQYF.

A remark on this clonotype: A much larger clone differs by one base, so this may be a read error. The chain couples TRBV6-6 to TRBJ1-1; D gene unclear. With 2 bases removed from V and 7 bases from J, the gap between germline ends came to 11 bases. The CDR3 totals 13 residues. Per the germline V gene, CDR1 is MNHNY and CDR2 is SVGAGI (reference sequence). This chain's CDR3 is CASSYMMSIEAFF. The CDR3, as DNA: TGTGCCAGCAGTTACATGATGAGTATTGAAGCTTTCTTT.

This clonotype qualifies as medium-sized. CDR3 loop: CSVTFGMNTEAFF. The CDR3 bases are TGCAGCGTCACGTTCGGGATGAACACTGAAGCTTTCTTT. The rearrangement links TRBV29-1 to TRBJ1-1; D is undetermined. Per germline, CDR1 SQVTM and CDR2 ANQGSEA. CDR3 length: 13 amino acids. Trimming took 6 bases from V and 0 from J, leaving 11 bases between them.

This clonotype was counted many times. The genes are TRBV18 and TRBJ1-1; D is unresolved. The V end lost 5 bases, the J end lost 0 bases, and 13 bases lay between the germline ends. This CDR3 contains 15 residues. The germline gives CDR1 KGHSH, CDR2 LQKENI. The CDR3 bases are TGTGCCAGCTCAAGCGGTCAAGACATGAACACTGAAGCTTTCTTT. Protein: CASSSGQDMNTEAFF.